This TCR beta chain was observed in a study of T cell responses to AZD1222 COVID-19 vaccine. Study-level findings and limits: No day 14 peak samples; only post-peak repertoires were characterized. Baseline antibody screening turned up just a handful of seropositive AZD1222 recipients. White British people made up most donors, females outnumbered males, and clonal diversity was possibly underestimated. Close to half of spike-specific TCRs reportedly recognize unmutated variant regions.

In regard to this clone: Antigen specificity is unknown.

Only in-frame clones appear in the TCRdb table, and some are missing; sequencing was by immunoSEQ multiplex PCR. This table holds tens of thousands of clones, 70% to 90% found once. Germline V lookup: CDR1 MDHEN, CDR2 SYDVKM. The V and J ends lost 3 bases and 0 bases respectively, with 9 bases between them. This CDR3 comprises 15 residues. This clonotype was sampled from an adult who received the MenACWY meningococcal vaccine as a control. This rearrangement joins TRBV28 to TRBJ1-3; TRBD1 is a possible D gene (5 bases). The source was peripheral blood, collected 28 days after the second dose of the MenACWY control vaccine. The CDR3 region is CASSLPGVSGNTIYF. In DNA, the CDR3 is TGTGCCAGCAGTTTGCCGGGGGTCTCTGGAAACACCATATATTTT.